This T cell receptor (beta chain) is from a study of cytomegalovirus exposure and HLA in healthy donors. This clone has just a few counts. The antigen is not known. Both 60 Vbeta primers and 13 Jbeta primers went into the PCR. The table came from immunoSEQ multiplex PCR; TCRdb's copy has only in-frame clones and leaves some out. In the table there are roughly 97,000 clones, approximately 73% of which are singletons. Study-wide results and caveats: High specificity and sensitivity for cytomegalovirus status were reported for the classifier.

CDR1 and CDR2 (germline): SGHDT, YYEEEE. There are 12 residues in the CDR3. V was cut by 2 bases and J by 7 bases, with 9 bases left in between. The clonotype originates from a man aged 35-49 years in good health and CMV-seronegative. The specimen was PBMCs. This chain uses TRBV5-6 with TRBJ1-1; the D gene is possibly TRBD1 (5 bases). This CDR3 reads CASSFGQLEAFF. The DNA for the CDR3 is TGTGCCAGCAGCTTTGGACAACTTGAAGCTTTCTTT.